This TCR beta chain was identified during a study of blood T cell repertoires in COVID-19. Study-level background: Some COVID-19 samples were acute and others convalescent; all came from the United States, Italy and Spain. The cDNA or gDNA used as material had been derived from T cells, B-cell-depleted T cells, or PBMCs.

Per the authors' pipeline: For nucleated cells, counts were estimated from reference gene primer amplification. This table comes from immunoSEQ multiplex PCR, and its TCRdb copy is limited to in-frame clones, with some not included. Clone size and the V and J calls come from that table; the DNA yielded D and trimming. The repertoire holds some 75,000 clones, around nine tenths seen once, with less than 9% in the top ten. V gave up 1 base and J gave up 7 bases; unmatched junction bases: 7. Per the germline V gene, CDR1 is LGHDT and CDR2 is YNNKEL (reference sequence). The CDR3 covers 15 residues. Sequencing used peripheral blood. The chain links TRBV3-1 (or the pseudogene TRBV3-2) to TRBJ1-5; 7 bases are a match to TRBD1. The sequence was collected from a human donor in a cohort sampled during active COVID-19. For the CDR3, the DNA is TGTGCCAGCAGCCAAGGACAGGGAGGATGGCAGCCCCAGCATTTT. Translating gives CASSQGQGGWQPQHF.